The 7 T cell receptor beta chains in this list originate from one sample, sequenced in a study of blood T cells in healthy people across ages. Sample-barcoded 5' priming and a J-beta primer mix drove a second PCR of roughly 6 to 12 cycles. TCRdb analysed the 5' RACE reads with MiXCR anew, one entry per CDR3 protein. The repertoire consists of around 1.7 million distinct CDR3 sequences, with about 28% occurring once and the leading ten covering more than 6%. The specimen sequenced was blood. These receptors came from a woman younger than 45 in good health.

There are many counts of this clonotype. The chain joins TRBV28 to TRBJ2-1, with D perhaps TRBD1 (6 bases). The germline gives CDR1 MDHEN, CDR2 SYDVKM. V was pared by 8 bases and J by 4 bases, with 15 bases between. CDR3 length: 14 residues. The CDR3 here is CASAGVSLYNEQFF. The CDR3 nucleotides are TGTGCCAGCGCAGGGGTCTCCCTTTACAATGAGCAGTTCTTC.

The CDR3 nucleotides read TGTGCCAGCAGACAGGGGATGGGGCCCCAGCATTTT. It codes for CASRQGMGPQHF. The V and J genes are TRBV27 and TRBJ1-5; TRBD1 matches at 7 bases. CDR3 length: 12 residues. The germline V gene encodes CDR1 MNHEY and CDR2 SMNVEV (reference sequence). V dropped 6 bases and J dropped 9; count of bases not matched to a gene: 5.

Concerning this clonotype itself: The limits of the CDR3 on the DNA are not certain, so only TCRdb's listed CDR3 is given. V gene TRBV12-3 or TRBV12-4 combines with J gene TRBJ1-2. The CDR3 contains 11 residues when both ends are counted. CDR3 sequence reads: CASLQYYGCTF.

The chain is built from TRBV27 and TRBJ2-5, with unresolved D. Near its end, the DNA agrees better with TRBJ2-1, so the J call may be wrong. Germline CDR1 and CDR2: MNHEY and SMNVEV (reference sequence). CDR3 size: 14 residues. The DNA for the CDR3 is TGTGCCAGCAGTCCATACATCCAGCAAGAGACCCAGTTCTTC. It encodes CASSPYIQQETQFF.

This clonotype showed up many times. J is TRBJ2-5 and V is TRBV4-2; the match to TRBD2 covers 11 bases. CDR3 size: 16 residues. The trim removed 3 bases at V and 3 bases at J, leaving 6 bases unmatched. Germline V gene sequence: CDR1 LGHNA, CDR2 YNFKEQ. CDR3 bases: TGTGCCAGCAGCCAGATAGCGGGGGGGCAGAAAGAGACCCAGTACTTC. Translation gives CASSQIAGGQKETQYF.

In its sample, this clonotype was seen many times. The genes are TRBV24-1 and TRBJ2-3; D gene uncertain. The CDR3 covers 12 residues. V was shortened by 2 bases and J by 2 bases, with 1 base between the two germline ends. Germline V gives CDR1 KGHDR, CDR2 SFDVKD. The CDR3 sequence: CATSDSTDTQYF. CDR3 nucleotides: TGTGCCACCAGTGATTCCACAGATACGCAGTATTTT.

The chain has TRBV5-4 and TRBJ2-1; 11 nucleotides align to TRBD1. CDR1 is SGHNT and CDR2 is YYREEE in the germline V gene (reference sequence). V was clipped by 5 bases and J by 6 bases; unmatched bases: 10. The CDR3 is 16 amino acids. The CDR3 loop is CASSPPRTGGFNEQFF. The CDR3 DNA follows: TGTGCCAGCAGTCCGCCGAGGACAGGGGGCTTCAATGAGCAGTTCTTC.